This T cell receptor beta chain was observed in a study of T cell responses to AZD1222 COVID-19 vaccine. Overall study findings and caveats: Targeting of unmutated variant regions was reportedly seen in nearly half of spike-specific TCRs. Donors in the cohort were predominantly white British and more often female, and clonal diversity was possibly underestimated. Baseline serology detected seropositivity in only a handful of AZD1222 recipients.

Sequencing used immunoSEQ multiplex PCR; TCRdb keeps in-frame clones, though not all of them. The sample has 40,000 to 50,000 clones; approximately 90% are singletons. The CDR3 covers 14 residues. V was pared by 4 bases and J by 1 base, with 4 bases of the junction left unmatched. Looked up from germline, CDR1 is SGHRS and CDR2 is YFSETQ. Pooling of second doses given at about 4 or about 12 weeks was done. Worth noting for this clone: Its specificity is unknown.

Sequenced material: peripheral blood, taken 28 days after the second AZD1222 dose. The J gene is TRBJ2-7, the V gene TRBV5-1, with TRBD2 identical over 8 bases. This receptor was identified in an adult who received the AZD1222 COVID-19 vaccine. The CDR3 sequence is CASSISGVSYEQYF. DNA for the CDR3: TGCGCCAGCAGCATTAGCGGGGTTTCCTACGAGCAGTACTTC. The full variable domain, completed using reference TRBV5-1 and TRBJ2-7, is KAGVTQTPRYLIKTRGQQVTLSCSPISGHRSVSWYQQTPGQGLQFLFEYFSETQRNKGNFPGRFSGRQFSNSRSEMNVSTLELGDSALYLCASSISGVSYEQYFGPGTRLTVT.